Presented here are 3 T cell receptor beta chains from one specimen sequenced in a study of Graves' ophthalmopathy and Graves' hyperthyroidism. CDR3 regions of TCR beta were amplified from RNA transcripts. An initial RT-PCR round employing HTBI primers preceded a second-round multiplex PCR. TCRdb re-called the multiplex PCR reads through MiXCR, storing one row per CDR3 protein. This sample carries hundreds of thousands of distinct CDR3 sequences, about 20% of them seen once, and the ten largest clones take approximately 7%. The sample taken for sequencing was peripheral blood. These TCRs come from a woman between 18 and 29 years old with stable Graves' hyperthyroidism. Some clones in this sample may be carry-over from other donors' samples.

Many counts were recorded for this clonotype. This chain uses TRBV7-3 with TRBJ2-1; 14 bases agree with TRBD2. The CDR3 runs to 15 residues. The germline V gene has CDR1 SGHTA and CDR2 FQGTGA. V gave up 5 bases and J gave up 6 bases; unmatched junction bases: 3. In nucleotides, the CDR3 is TGTGCCAGCAGCCGACTAGCGGGAGGGCCCAATGAGCAGTTCTTC. Its protein is CASSRLAGGPNEQFF.

The chain uses TRBV5-1 and TRBJ2-7; D gene uncertain. The CDR3 runs to 14 residues. CDR1 is SGHRS and CDR2 is YFSETQ in the germline V gene. The V and J ends lost 4 bases and 3 bases respectively, with 14 bases between them. The DNA of the CDR3 is TGCGCCAGCAGCCTATCCTCTTTCAGCTACGAGCAGTACTTC. Amino acid sequence: CASSLSSFSYEQYF.

This clonotype was recorded many times. The V call is TRBV13, the J call TRBJ1-6; a weak D match, TRBD1 (6 bases). Germline V gives CDR1 PRHDT, CDR2 FYEKMQ (reference sequence). Trimming shortened V by 5 bases and J by 9 bases, and 26 bases separated the two germline ends. There are 18 residues in the CDR3. CDR3 loop: CASSPLGGLRSRPSPLHF. CDR3 nucleotide sequence: TGTGCCAGCAGCCCCCTGGGGGGGCTGAGATCTCGTCCTTCACCCCTCCACTTT.